The 14 T cell receptor beta chains listed next were all sequenced from one sample in a study of molecular identifiers for immune sequencing clone quantification. TCRdb recomputed calls from the PCR reads with MiXCR, one row per CDR3 protein. Seen here are more than 250,000 distinct CDR3 sequences, 20% to 25% observed once, and the top ten hold 0.75% to 0.85%. Material for sequencing was naive CD8+ T cells from blood, with Jurkat cell RNA spiked in. As for subset: FACS-sorted CD8+CD4-CCR7+CD45RA+ naive T cells. The source of these receptors is a human donor in good health. Some libraries in this study had Jurkat cell RNA spiked in.

This chain uses TRBV11-2 with TRBJ2-3; perhaps TRBD1 as D (5 bases). Per the germline V gene, CDR1 is SGHAT and CDR2 is FQNNGV. Trimming removed 6 bases from V and 10 bases from J, with 17 bases in between. The CDR3 covers 13 residues. In DNA, the CDR3 is TGTGCCAGCAGGGGGATACAGGTAATCGCGCAGTATTTT. Translating it yields CASRGIQVIAQYF.

This clonotype was observed at least ten times. V gene TRBV6-2 or TRBV6-3 combines with J gene TRBJ2-5; weak D call: TRBD2 (6 bases). V was trimmed by 4 bases and J by 5 bases, leaving 11 bases between them. The CDR3 runs 13 residues. Germline V lookup: CDR1 MNHEY, CDR2 SVGEGT. CDR3 residues: CASSWGVLETQYF. In nucleotides, the CDR3 is TGTGCCAGCAGTTGGGGGGTTTTGGAGACCCAGTACTTC.

Many counts were recorded for this clonotype. V is TRBV20-1 and J is TRBJ2-1, with 7 bases identical to TRBD2. The junction had 7 bases not matched to a gene; V was cut back by 5 bases and J by 3 bases. CDR1 and CDR2 from the germline V gene are DFQATT and SNEGSKA (reference sequence). There are 14 residues in the CDR3. The DNA of the CDR3 is TGCAGTGCTGCCCGCGGGAGACGCTACAATGAGCAGTTCTTC. This encodes CSAARGRRYNEQFF.

This clonotype appeared many times. The V and J genes are TRBV19 and TRBJ2-7; possibly TRBD1 or TRBD2 for D (5 bases each). V lost 7 bases and J lost 1, with 11 bases in between. The V gene's germline CDR1 is LNHDA and CDR2 SQIVND (reference sequence). The CDR3 has 13 residues. CDR3 region: CASMGPRSYEQYF. CDR3 in DNA: TGTGCCAGTATGGGACCCCGGTCCTACGAGCAGTACTTC.

The sample holds many counts of this clonotype. The chain couples TRBV7-9 to TRBJ2-1; D may be TRBD2 (5 bases). Per the germline V gene, CDR1 is SEHNR and CDR2 is FQNEAQ (reference sequence). This CDR3 region has 13 residues. V lost 5 bases to trimming and J lost 5 bases, with 10 bases between them. The CDR3 reads CASSQGLHNEQFF. The CDR3 DNA reads TGTGCCAGCAGCCAAGGACTGCACAATGAGCAGTTCTTC.

This clonotype appeared many times. The gene calls are TRBV5-5 and TRBJ2-7; D is possibly TRBD2 (6 bases). The germline CDR1 and CDR2 sequences are SGHKS and YYEKEE (reference sequence). V lost 1 base and J 3 bases, leaving 11 bases between the germline ends. The CDR3 extends over 14 amino acids. CDR3 sequence (DNA): TGTGCCAGCAGCTTGATGGAGGGTCTCTACGAGCAGTACTTC. Amino acid sequence: CASSLMEGLYEQYF.

This clonotype was observed many times. J is TRBJ2-1 and V is TRBV6-5, with 7 bases that match TRBD2. The CDR3 runs 16 residues. In germline, CDR1 is MNHEY, CDR2 SVGAGI. V gave up 7 bases and J gave up 0 bases; unmatched junction bases: 9. The CDR3 protein is CASKSFGGGSYNEQFF. The CDR3 nucleotides read TGTGCCAGCAAGTCTTTTGGGGGGGGCTCCTACAATGAGCAGTTCTTC.

V and J are TRBV6-2 or TRBV6-3 and TRBJ2-5; maybe TRBD1 (6 bases). This CDR3 has 15 residues. Germline CDR1 and CDR2: MNHEY and SVGEGT. Trimming stripped 6 bases from V and 5 bases from J, with 19 bases between. This CDR3 reads CASSHWGRGSETQYF. For the CDR3, the DNA is TGTGCCAGCAGCCACTGGGGCAGGGGCTCGGAGACCCAGTACTTC.

This clonotype has at least ten counts. This chain uses TRBV12-3 or TRBV12-4 with TRBJ2-3; D call uncertain. This CDR3 is built from 14 residues. Trimming left V 7 bases short and J 0 bases short, with 11 bases between. CDR3 sequence (DNA): TGTGCCAGCAAAACCGACCTTAGCACAGATACGCAGTATTTT. As protein: CASKTDLSTDTQYF.

This clonotype was seen ten or more times. The chain uses TRBV7-6 and TRBJ2-7, with D hard to call. The CDR3 is made up of 13 amino acids. V was shortened by 1 base and J by 2 bases, with 6 bases between the two germline ends. Germline V gives CDR1 SGHVS, CDR2 FNYEAQ. The CDR3 nucleotides are TGTGCCAGCAGCTTAGAAGGCACCTACGAGCAGTACTTC. Protein product: CASSLEGTYEQYF.

As to this clonotype: A much larger clone is a single base away; this may be a read error. The CDR3 bases are TGCGCCAGCAGCCAAGATCCGTTGGGACGGGCGCGCACTGAAGCTTTCTTT. Encoded protein: CASSQDPLGRARTEAFF. This chain links TRBV4-3 with TRBJ1-1; tentatively, D is TRBD1 (5 bases). This CDR3 spans 17 amino acids. Per the germline V gene, CDR1 is LGHNA and CDR2 is YSLEER. V was shortened by 0 bases and J by 4 bases, with 18 bases between the two germline ends.

This clonotype has more than one count but fewer than ten. The chain has TRBV20-1 and TRBJ2-3, with D possibly matching TRBD1 (6 bases). Trimming took 1 base from V and 2 from J, leaving 10 bases between them. Per the germline V gene, CDR1 is DFQATT and CDR2 is SNEGSKA (reference sequence). The CDR3 totals 14 residues. The CDR3 here is CSARAGQITDTQYF. As DNA, the CDR3 is TGCAGTGCTAGAGCTGGACAGATCACAGATACGCAGTATTTT.

As to this clonotype: A much larger clone lies one base from this, so it may be a read error. The chain carries TRBV28 and TRBJ2-7; the D gene is possibly TRBD2 (6 bases). The CDR3 runs 14 residues. In germline, CDR1 is MDHEN, CDR2 SYDVKM. CDR3 sequence (DNA): TGTGCCAGCAGTACAAGTGGAGGGTCCTACGTGCAGTACTTC. Translating it yields CASSTSGGSYVQYF.

This clonotype was recorded many times. V and J are TRBV4-3 and TRBJ1-6; no clear D. Trimming shortened V by 0 bases and J by 0 bases, and 9 bases separated the two germline ends. This CDR3 has 17 amino acids. CDR1 is LGHNA, CDR2 YSLEER, per germline. CDR3 DNA sequence: TGCGCCAGCAGCCAAGATCTCGCCAGCTCCTATAATTCACCCCTCCACTTT. Its translation: CASSQDLASSYNSPLHF.